This T cell receptor (beta chain) was recovered during a study of response to subunit inactivated influenza vaccine (dated by TCRdb to 2016 to 2018). With regard to the full study: The study used deep quantitative T cell receptor repertoire profiling to track responses to a trivalent subunit inactivated influenza vaccine.

The sample holds many counts of this clonotype. Its antigen remains undetermined. Qualities for individual bases were not recorded, and no much larger clone is one base off. V is reduced by 4 bases and J by 10 bases, leaving a spacing of 20 bases between them. Including the terminal cysteine and phenylalanine, the CDR3 comprises 15 residues. Left in the record is the CDR3 DNA by itself, 45 bases read in frame from the first base. For CDR1 and CDR2, the germline V gene lists LGHNA and YNFKEQ. What the work shows at the level of the full study, not this receptor alone: According to the authors, only a limited number of new T cells may be recruited by each seasonal influenza vaccination.

The method was RT-PCR. Sequencer: Illumina HiSeq 2500. TCRdb passed the public sequencing reads through fastp at Q25 and MiXCR, retaining productive beta sequences. Rows matching on CDR3 protein sequence are summarized as one entry with the most common DNA and genes. The sample yields around 790,000 distinct CDR3 sequences; 21% were counted once. The top ten clonotypes cover approximately 10% of the sample. This chain is built from TRBV4-2 and TRBJ2-1, with a tentative D call of TRBD1 or TRBD2, each matching 5 bases. The sample was PBMCs from blood, taken more than 4 days after vaccination. The origin of this receptor is a man over 45 who received an inactivated influenza vaccine. Donor details come from another sample of the same person, matched by shared clones. The DNA is as follows: TGTGCCAGCAGCCTCGGAACGGGACCGCGGGTCGAGCAGTTCTTC. Its product reads: CASSLGTGPRVEQFF.